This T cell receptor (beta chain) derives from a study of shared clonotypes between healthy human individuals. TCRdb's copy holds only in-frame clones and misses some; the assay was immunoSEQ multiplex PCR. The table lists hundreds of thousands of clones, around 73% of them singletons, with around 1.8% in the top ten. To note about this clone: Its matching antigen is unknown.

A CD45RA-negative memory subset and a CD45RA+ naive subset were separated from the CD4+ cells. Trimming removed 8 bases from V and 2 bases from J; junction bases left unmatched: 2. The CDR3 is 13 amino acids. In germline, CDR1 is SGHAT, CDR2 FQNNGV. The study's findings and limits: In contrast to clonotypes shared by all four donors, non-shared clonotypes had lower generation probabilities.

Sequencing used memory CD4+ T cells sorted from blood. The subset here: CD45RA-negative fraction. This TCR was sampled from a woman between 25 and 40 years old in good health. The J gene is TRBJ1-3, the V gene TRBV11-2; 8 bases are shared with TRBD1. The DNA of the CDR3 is TGTGCCAGCGGACAGGGAGCTGGAAACACCATATATTTT. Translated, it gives CASGQGAGNTIYF.